The source of this TCR beta chain is a study of vaccination effects on CD4 cells after COVID-19. A word on this clone: Its antigen is as yet unknown.

CD4+ T cells were isolated after 10 days of culture. Only in-frame clones appear in the TCRdb table, and some are missing; sequencing was by immunoSEQ multiplex PCR. The data hold 50,000 to 70,000 clones, with 70% to 85% observed a single time. J lost 5 bases, V lost 4 bases, and 10 bases had no gene match. This CDR3 contains 15 residues. Per the germline V gene, CDR1 is SGHNT and CDR2 is YYREEE (reference sequence). This chain connects TRBV5-4 to TRBJ2-7; 9 bases line up with TRBD2. This specimen consisted of CD4+ T cells from PBMCs cultured without peptide, obtained before COVID-19 vaccination. The receptor was derived from a human donor who had a prior SARS-CoV-2 infection. The CDR3 nucleotides are TGTGCCAGCAGCGCCGGCGGGGGGGACCGGGACGAGCAGTACTTC. Its translation is CASSAGGGDRDEQYF.